The 2 T cell receptor beta chains below were found in one sample sequenced in a study of T cells in Graves' hyperthyroidism and ophthalmopathy. TCR beta CDR3 regions were amplified from RNA. The HTBI set primed first-round TCR CDR3 RT-PCR. TCRdb reprocessed the multiplex PCR reads via MiXCR and lists one record per CDR3 protein. This table holds around 340,000 distinct CDR3 sequences, approximately 15% found once. Material for sequencing was blood. The source of these receptors is a woman aged 25 to 39 with Graves' hyperthyroidism.

This clonotype was seen more than once but under ten times. The J gene is TRBJ2-7, the V gene TRBV20-1, with 7 nucleotides matching TRBD2. The CDR3 has 14 residues. V gave up 4 bases and J gave up 0 bases; unmatched junction bases: 6. Germline V gives CDR1 DFQATT, CDR2 SNEGSKA (reference sequence). The CDR3 DNA sequence: TGCAGTGCTATTGGGGGGAGGGCCTCCTACGAGCAGTACTTC. This translates into CSAIGGRASYEQYF.

This clonotype has a count of ten or more. The V gene is TRBV29-1, the J gene TRBJ2-3; D remains ambiguous. Germline CDR1 is SQVTM and CDR2 is ANQGSEA. V was trimmed by 6 bases and J by 1 base, leaving 14 bases between them. There are 14 residues in the CDR3. The CDR3 DNA is TGCAGCGTCCCTGGCCCTGCCCGCACAGATACGCAGTATTTT. Translated: CSVPGPARTDTQYF.